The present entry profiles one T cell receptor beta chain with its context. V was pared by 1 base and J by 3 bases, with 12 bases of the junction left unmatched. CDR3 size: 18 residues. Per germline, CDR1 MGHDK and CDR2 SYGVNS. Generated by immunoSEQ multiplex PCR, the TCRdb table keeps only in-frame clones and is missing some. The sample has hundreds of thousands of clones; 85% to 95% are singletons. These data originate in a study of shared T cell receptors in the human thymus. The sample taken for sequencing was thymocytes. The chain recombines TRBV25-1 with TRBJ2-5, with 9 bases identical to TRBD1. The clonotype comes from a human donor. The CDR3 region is CASSEWGGTGRLEETQYF. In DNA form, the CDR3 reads TGTGCCAGCAGTGAATGGGGCGGGACAGGGCGGCTAGAAGAGACCCAGTACTTC.